One sample yielded the 18 T cell receptor beta chains listed below, sequenced in a study of blood T cells in healthy people across ages. A second PCR, run for roughly 6 to 11 cycles, used a sample-barcoded 5' primer plus a J-beta primer mix. TCRdb called the 5' RACE reads again in MiXCR, with one record for every CDR3 protein. The sample shows 910,000 or so distinct CDR3 sequences, about 53% of them seen only once. Specimen: blood. These receptors all come from a woman aged 60-75 years in good health.

This clonotype was found a few times. The V call is TRBV7-9, the J call TRBJ2-7, with 11 bases identical to TRBD2. The germline gives CDR1 SEHNR, CDR2 FQNEAQ (reference sequence). This CDR3 is 16 amino acids long. The V gene end was trimmed by 4 bases and the J gene end by 3 bases; junction bases not matched to a gene: 8. DNA of the CDR3: TGTGCCAGCAGCTCCATTACTAGCGGGAGACACTACGAGCAGTACTTC. This codes for CASSSITSGRHYEQYF.

The sample holds one count of this clonotype. This chain uses TRBV19 with TRBJ2-7; the match to TRBD2 covers 7 bases. With V trimmed by 4 bases and J by 3 bases, 9 bases remained unmatched. Germline assignment: CDR1 LNHDA and CDR2 SQIVND (reference sequence). The CDR3 has 15 residues. The CDR3, as DNA: TGTGCCAGTAGTACCGGGGTACAGCGGGGCTACGAGCAGTACTTC. It yields the protein CASSTGVQRGYEQYF.

The V and J genes are TRBV14 and TRBJ2-2; possibly TRBD1 for D (5 bases). CDR1 SGHDN and CDR2 FVKESK come from the germline V gene. V was clipped by 4 bases and J by 4 bases, with 10 bases between them. The CDR3 is 14 amino acids. The CDR3 loop is CASSRARVTGELFF. CDR3 DNA sequence: TGTGCCAGCAGCCGGGCCAGGGTCACCGGGGAGCTGTTTTTT.

The V call is TRBV24-1, the J call TRBJ2-7; 15 bases fit TRBD2. In germline, CDR1 is KGHDR, CDR2 SFDVKD. CDR3 length equals 20 residues. Trimming removed 2 bases from V and 3 bases from J; junction bases left unmatched: 13. CDR3 nucleotide sequence: TGTGCCACCAGTGATTCGCGGACTAGCGGGAGGGCCTTTGCCCTCTACGAGCAGTACTTC. It translates to CATSDSRTSGRAFALYEQYF.

The table lists this clonotype with a few counts. The V call is TRBV6-2 or TRBV6-3, the J call TRBJ1-2; no clear D. The CDR3 covers 16 residues. The V gene's germline CDR1 is MNHEY and CDR2 SVGEGT. Trimming pared 4 bases from V and 4 bases from J, leaving 19 bases between. The CDR3 bases are TGTGCCAGCAGTTTTCCCCAAGAAACTGGGGTCTATGGCTACACCTTC. It is translated as CASSFPQETGVYGYTF.

This clonotype occurred a few times. CDR3 region: CASRSPTSGTDTQYF. CDR3 coding DNA: TGTGCCAGCAGGTCCCCGACTAGCGGCACAGATACGCAGTATTTT. The chain joins TRBV6-5 to TRBJ2-3; 8 bases align to TRBD2. The germline CDR1 and CDR2 sequences are MNHEY and SVGAGI. CDR3 length: 15 residues. V was pared by 6 bases and J by 1 base, with 6 bases of the junction left unmatched.

The CDR3 sequence: CASSLMDSPYNEQFF. CDR3 coding DNA: TGTGCCAGCAGCTTAATGGACAGTCCATACAATGAGCAGTTCTTC. The chain employs TRBV7-3 and TRBJ2-1; D may be TRBD1 (6 bases). Germline loops: CDR1 SGHTA, CDR2 FQGTGA. V gave up 1 base and J gave up 4 bases, with 11 bases separating them. The CDR3 is 15 amino acids.

The chain is built from TRBV7-9 and TRBJ1-4, with D possibly TRBD1 on 5 matching bases. Germline V gene sequence: CDR1 SEHNR, CDR2 FQNEAQ (reference sequence). The CDR3 totals 14 residues. The ends were cut back, 4 bases at V and 3 bases at J, with 9 bases in the middle. The CDR3 bases are TGTGCCAGCAGCTCCGGGACCCCTAATGAAAAACTGTTTTTT. It is translated as CASSSGTPNEKLFF.

A few counts support this clonotype. This chain joins TRBV20-1 and TRBJ2-3; no clear D gene. The CDR3 consists of 13 residues. CDR1 DFQATT and CDR2 SNEGSKA come from the germline V gene (reference sequence). Trimming cost V 6 bases and J 4 bases, with 14 bases left between them. The CDR3 loop is CSARLLDPDTQYF. DNA of the CDR3: TGCAGTGCCCGTCTCCTGGACCCAGATACGCAGTATTTT.

This sequence joins TRBV3-1 and TRBJ2-3; D gene ambiguous. Germline V lookup: CDR1 LGHDT, CDR2 YNNKEL (reference sequence). This CDR3 is 13 amino acids long. The V gene lost 5 bases and the J gene lost 5 bases, with 11 bases spanning the gap. CDR3 in DNA: TGTGCCAGCAGCGGATATCCGATAGATACGCAGTATTTT. This sequence encodes CASSGYPIDTQYF.

The rearrangement links TRBV20-1 to TRBJ2-7; TRBD1 matches at 10 bases. Germline values: CDR1 DFQATT, CDR2 SNEGSKA (reference sequence). The length of the CDR3 is 14 residues. V was pared by 2 bases and J by 4 bases, with 5 bases of the junction left unmatched. CDR3 in DNA: TGCAGTGCTAGATTTGGGACAGGGGTATACGAGCAGTACTTC. Its translation: CSARFGTGVYEQYF.

V gene TRBV29-1 combines with J gene TRBJ2-5, with 9 positions matching TRBD2. The ends lost 3 bases at V and 11 bases at J; junction bases unmatched: 16. Looked up from germline, CDR1 is SQVTM and CDR2 is ANQGSEA. The CDR3 sequence is 15 residues long. This CDR3 is CSVDSAGGTRNEQYF. The DNA for the CDR3 is TGCAGCGTTGATTCGGCGGGAGGGACCAGGAATGAGCAGTACTTC.

Points on this clonotype: The junction differs from germline at one of its ends, possibly a read error. The V call is TRBV3-1, the J call TRBJ2-7; perhaps D is TRBD1 or TRBD2 (5 bases each). The DNA end favors TRBJ2-4, so the J call may be wrong. The CDR3 contains 14 residues. Germline values: CDR1 LGHDT, CDR2 YNNKEL (reference sequence). In DNA, the CDR3 is TGTGCCAGCCGGGGCGGGTCAGCGAAAAGCATTCAGTACTTC. Translation gives CASRGGSAKSIQYF.

DNA for the CDR3: TGTGCCAGCAGGTCGGTAGGGGGAGACGAGCAGTACTTC. Its translation: CASRSVGGDEQYF. The J gene is TRBJ2-7, the V gene TRBV7-9; TRBD1 might be the D (6 bases). Trimming stripped 6 bases from V and 5 bases from J, with 14 bases between. This CDR3 has 13 amino acids. CDR1 is SEHNR, CDR2 FQNEAQ, per germline (reference sequence).

The chain couples TRBV6-5 to TRBJ2-5; 9 nucleotides align to TRBD1. The J segment lost 7 bases and the V segment lost 6 bases, leaving 9 bases of the junction unmatched. From germline, CDR1 is MNHEY and CDR2 SVGAGI. This CDR3 has 14 residues. The CDR3 loop is CASSPTQGAGTQYF. The CDR3 region has the DNA TGTGCCAGCAGCCCCACACAGGGGGCAGGGACCCAGTACTTC.

This clonotype was seen a handful of times. The chain links TRBV4-1 to TRBJ1-2, with 8 bases matching TRBD1. The CDR3 spans 15 residues. V lost 1 base to trimming and J lost 3 bases; unmatched junction nucleotides: 4. Germline-derived CDR1 and CDR2 are MGHRA and YSYEKL. In DNA, the CDR3 is TGCGCCAGCAGCCAAGTCCAGACAGGGGACTATGGCTACACCTTC. It encodes CASSQVQTGDYGYTF.

This clonotype was observed a few times. The chain combines TRBV7-9 with TRBJ2-7; D remains unclear. Germline V gene sequence: CDR1 SEHNR, CDR2 FQNEAQ (reference sequence). V lost 1 base to trimming and J lost 5 bases, with 9 bases between them. The CDR3 covers 13 residues. The DNA for the CDR3 is TGTGCCAGCAGCTTAGGTGGTGGGAACGAGCAGTACTTC. This translates into CASSLGGGNEQYF.

The J gene is TRBJ2-3, the V gene TRBV12-3 or TRBV12-4; the match to TRBD2 covers 8 bases. V shed 8 bases, J shed 1 base, and the junction held 14 bases outside the gene matches. This CDR3 has 17 residues. CDR3 sequence reads: CASLNLVTGGGTDTQYF. The CDR3 coding sequence is TGTGCCAGCCTCAACCTAGTCACGGGGGGGGGCACAGATACGCAGTATTTT.